Reported below is one TCR beta chain. For every sample, about 10^5 TCR templates were assayed. Data came from immunoSEQ multiplex PCR; TCRdb stores just in-frame clones and leaves some out. Among around 87,000 clones listed, 90% were seen once. Germline V gene sequence: CDR1 SGHRS, CDR2 YFSETQ. The CDR3 is 16 amino acids. V lost 0 bases to trimming and J lost 0 bases, with 7 bases between them. The data were obtained in a study of siplizumab effects on memory and regulatory T cells. The sequence was obtained from a human donor in good health. Sequenced: CD4+ T cells sorted from blood. The V call is TRBV5-1, the J call TRBJ1-6; D unclear. CDR3 nucleotide sequence: TGCGCCAGCAGCTTGGCCGGGAGCTCCTATAATTCACCCCTCCACTTT. Translation gives CASSLAGSSYNSPLHF.